A selection of T cell receptor beta chains follows, all from one sample in a study of blood T cell repertoires in COVID-19. Clones were read by immunoSEQ multiplex PCR, and TCRdb kept only the in-frame ones, dropping some. The sample contains 200,000 to 250,000 clones, about 90% of which appear only once. The specimen sequenced was peripheral blood. The receptors derive from a man aged 60 to 75 with COVID-19, enrolled during active disease. The CDR3 runs from the conserved cysteine through the conserved F or W.

>TRBV14|TRBJ2-3
CASSQDREYTDTQYF
>TRBV27|TRBJ2-1
CASSFRVTSGLVGYNEQFF
>TRBV19|TRBJ2-5
CASSKVARGSGETQYF
>TRBV5-1|TRBJ2-1
CASKKLAGDSIEQFF
>TRBV9|TRBJ2-7
CASSVDGTNSYEQYF
>TRBV7-9|TRBJ1-2
CASSLQGYGYTF
>TRBV5-6|TRBJ2-1
CASSPGSDRDYYNEQFF
>TRBV30|TRBJ2-3
CAAKGKGADTQYF
>TRBV2|TRBJ2-2
CASSPRDSRRELFF
>TRBV19|TRBJ2-1
CASNAGGRGNEQFF
>TRBV28|TRBJ1-4
CASSSNSGGREKLFF
>TRBV18|TRBJ1-4
CASSPPTGQGPNEKLFF
>TRBV7-9|TRBJ2-7
CASSPSGHPYYEQYF
>TRBV4-2|TRBJ2-1
CASSRTAGTSEDNEQFF
>TRBV3-1/TRBV3-2|TRBJ1-2
CASSQTGTGPYGYTF
>TRBV7-8|TRBJ2-7
CASSKRGGRYEQYF
>TRBV28|TRBJ2-3
CASSSLVQYTDTQYF
>TRBV7-2|TRBJ2-1
CASSLEVGGREQFF
>TRBV19|TRBJ1-1
CASSIGGLNTEAFF
>TRBV19|TRBJ1-2
CASSIRGQGAGGYTF
>TRBV6-6|TRBJ1-2
CASHRDTLNYGYTF
>TRBV3-1/TRBV3-2|TRBJ1-4
CASSRQGTTNEKLFF
>TRBV7-8|TRBJ2-1
CASSLDRRDEQFF
>TRBV21-1|TRBJ2-5
CASSKVHIPYQETQYF
>TRBV11-3|TRBJ2-5
CASSLGLAEETQYF
>TRBV13|TRBJ1-2
CASSRTPGGDYGYTF
>TRBV5-1|TRBJ2-7
CASSFQTGEGEQYF
>TRBV6-1|TRBJ1-2
CASSEGPGVNYGYTF
>TRBV27|TRBJ2-7
CASSLRLAYEQYF
>TRBV10-3|TRBJ2-7
CAISVEQGAYEQYF
>TRBV10-3|TRBJ2-7
CAIRDSGTEYGSPYEQYF
>TRBV5-1|TRBJ2-2
CASTSSAEANTGELFF
>TRBV7-9|TRBJ2-1
CASNYPGLNNEQFF
>TRBV4-1|TRBJ2-2
CASSQEGQVFTGELFF
>TRBV2|TRBJ2-7
CASSEQLAGDGEQYF
>TRBV5-1|TRBJ1-2
CASRGPEGYGYTF
>TRBV3-1/TRBV3-2|TRBJ1-1
CASSQDTGGQAFF
>TRBV5-1|TRBJ1-2
CASSLQGGDLNYGYTF
>TRBV5-6|TRBJ1-2
CASSQDRIYGYTF
>TRBV5-1|TRBJ1-2
CASSSHGGDYGYTF
>TRBV19|TRBJ2-1
CASSMLVVYNEQFF
>TRBV21-1|TRBJ1-5
CASSKVKYLYRTSNQPQHF
>TRBV7-9|TRBJ1-5
CASSPNIGGLNQPQHF
>TRBV7-3|TRBJ2-1
CASSPQGVYNEQFF
>TRBV29-1|TRBJ1-2
CSVADYYGYTF
>TRBV4-3|TRBJ1-6
CASSQEQNSPLHF
>TRBV11-2|TRBJ2-2
CASSPGGEGGNTGELFF
>TRBV30|TRBJ1-2
CAWSRSYGYTF
>TRBV28|TRBJ2-6
CASSLPQRAGANVLTF
>TRBV6-5|TRBJ1-1
CASSSSGKRGTEAFF
>TRBV7-9|TRBJ2-7
CASSFRDTSYEQYF
>TRBV6-5|TRBJ1-1
CASSRDRGLGEAFF
>TRBV6-1|TRBJ1-5
CASSEEFRGRVQPQHF
>TRBV10-2|TRBJ2-3
CASGGGPDTQYF
>TRBV25-1|TRBJ1-1
CASRAGNTEAFF
>TRBV5-1|TRBJ1-1
CASTVGERLNTEAFF
>TRBV3-1/TRBV3-2|TRBJ2-7
CASSQTTSGTYEQYF
>TRBV19|TRBJ2-1
CASSERLAGFMNEQFF
>TRBV2|TRBJ2-2
CASRQYGTGSAGELFF